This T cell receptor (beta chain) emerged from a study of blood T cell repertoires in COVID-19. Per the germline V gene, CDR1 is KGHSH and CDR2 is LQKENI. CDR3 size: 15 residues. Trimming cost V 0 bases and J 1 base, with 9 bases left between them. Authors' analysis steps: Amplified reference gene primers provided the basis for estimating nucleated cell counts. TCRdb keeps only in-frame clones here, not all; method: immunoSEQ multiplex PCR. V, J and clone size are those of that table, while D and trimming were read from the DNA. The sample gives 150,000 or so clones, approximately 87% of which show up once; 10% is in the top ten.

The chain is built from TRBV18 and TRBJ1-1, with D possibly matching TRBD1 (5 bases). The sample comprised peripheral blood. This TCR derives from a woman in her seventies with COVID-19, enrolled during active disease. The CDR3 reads CASSPPTVRNTEAFF. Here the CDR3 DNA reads TGTGCCAGCTCACCACCGACAGTAAGGAACACTGAAGCTTTCTTT.